One sample yielded the 22 T cell receptor beta chains listed below, sequenced in a study of OX40 agonist ivuxolimab in advanced cancers. TCRdb's table, derived via immunoSEQ multiplex PCR, lists solely in-frame clones and lacks some. The sample lists 65,000 to 85,000 clones; about 91% were seen once. The material was CD4+ or CD8+ T cells sorted from blood, obtained in a trial of the OX40 agonist ivuxolimab. The receptors come from an adult with an advanced solid tumor such as melanoma, head and neck, liver or kidney cancer.

The rearrangement links TRBV27 to TRBJ2-5; D might be TRBD1 (5 bases). From germline, CDR1 is MNHEY and CDR2 SMNVEV (reference sequence). The V and J ends lost 6 bases and 2 bases respectively, with 16 bases between them. CDR3 length: 15 amino acids. This CDR3 reads CASRIRAIPQETQYF. The CDR3 DNA sequence: TGTGCCAGCAGAATCAGGGCGATCCCACAAGAGACCCAGTACTTC.

The V gene is TRBV5-4, the J gene TRBJ2-1; 8 bases map to TRBD2. The CDR3 extends over 12 amino acids. V was clipped by 9 bases and J by 8 bases; unmatched bases: 7. Germline lookup yields CDR1 SGHNT and CDR2 YYREEE (reference sequence). CDR3 in amino acids: CATSSGWHEQFF. The CDR3 DNA is TGTGCCACCTCTAGCGGGTGGCATGAGCAGTTCTTC. Combining the CDR3 with reference TRBV5-4 and TRBJ2-1 gives the whole variable domain ETGVTQSPTHLIKTRGQQVTLRCSSQSGHNTVSWYQQALGQGPQFIFQYYREEENGRGNFPPRFSGLQFPNYSSELNVNALELDDSALYLCATSSGWHEQFFGPGTRLTVL.

The V gene is TRBV6-6, the J gene TRBJ1-2; 8 nucleotides match TRBD1. Germline CDR1 is MNHNY and CDR2 is SVGAGI (reference sequence). Trimming at V came to 8 bases and at J to 0 bases, leaving 5 bases not matched to a gene. The CDR3 sequence is 14 residues long. The CDR3 sequence: CASGQGGPNYGYTF. Written as DNA, the CDR3 is TGTGCCAGCGGACAGGGAGGACCTAACTATGGCTACACCTTC.

V gene TRBV25-1 combines with J gene TRBJ1-2, with 12 bases fitting TRBD1. Unmatched junction bases numbered 8, after V lost 7 bases and J lost 2 bases. The CDR3 sequence is 16 residues long. Per the germline V gene, CDR1 is MGHDK and CDR2 is SYGVNS. In DNA form, the CDR3 reads TGTGCCAGCAAGGGGACAGGGGGCCATCAGAACTATGGCTACACCTTC. It specifies CASKGTGGHQNYGYTF.

The V and J genes are TRBV6-1 and TRBJ1-6; D perhaps matches TRBD1 (5 bases). Germline CDR1 reads MNHNS; CDR2 reads SASEGT. CDR3 size: 13 residues. Trimming took 6 bases from V and 10 from J, leaving 13 bases between them. The CDR3 nucleotides are TGTGCCAGCAGGGAACAGGACGTCTCACCCCTCCACTTT. It is translated as CASREQDVSPLHF.

This clone came up a few times. This chain links TRBV2 with TRBJ1-1; D is possibly TRBD1 (5 bases). V was cut by 5 bases and J by 5 bases, with 15 bases left in between. The CDR3 runs 14 residues. Per the germline V gene, CDR1 is SNHLY and CDR2 is FYNNEI. CDR3 protein: CASSLLRGGTEAFF. CDR3 nucleotides: TGTGCCAGCAGTTTGCTGCGGGGGGGGACTGAAGCTTTCTTT.

The chain couples TRBV6-1 to TRBJ2-3; D is unclear. CDR3 length equals 14 residues. V lost 0 bases to trimming and J lost 5 bases, with 9 bases between them. CDR1 is MNHNS and CDR2 is SASEGT in the germline V gene. The CDR3 DNA is TGTGCCAGCAGTGAAGCGCCGGGTGTAGATACGCAGTATTTT. This gives the protein CASSEAPGVDTQYF.

This chain joins TRBV10-3 and TRBJ2-1, with D perhaps TRBD1 or TRBD2 (6 bases each). The CDR3 length is 12 residues. Germline V gene data show CDR1 as ENHRY and CDR2 as SYGVKD. V shed 10 bases and J shed 4 bases, with 11 bases lying between them. The CDR3 is CATKGGYNEQFF. For the CDR3, the DNA is TGTGCCACCAAAGGGGGGTACAATGAGCAGTTCTTC.

V is TRBV29-1 and J is TRBJ1-4; D is ambiguous. The CDR3 contains 12 residues. The germline gives CDR1 SQVTM, CDR2 ANQGSEA. The ends were cut back, 5 bases at V and 4 bases at J, with 8 bases in the middle. Written as DNA, the CDR3 is TGCAGCGTTATGCTTTATAATGAAAAACTGTTTTTT. Its translation is CSVMLYNEKLFF.

The chain uses TRBV6-1 and TRBJ2-7, with D possibly TRBD1 on 6 matching bases. V was clipped by 0 bases and J by 3 bases, with 12 bases between them. Germline CDR1 MNHNS, CDR2 SASEGT. The CDR3 runs 15 residues. CDR3 DNA: TGTGCCAGCAGTGAAGCGCCAGGGACATTCTACGAGCAGTACTTC. The encoded protein is CASSEAPGTFYEQYF.

V is TRBV5-1 and J is TRBJ1-3; D not certain. Trimming shortened V by 4 bases and J by 0 bases, and 14 bases separated the two germline ends. Germline CDR1 reads SGHRS; CDR2 reads YFSETQ. CDR3 size: 16 residues. Here the CDR3 reads CASSPGDGGSGNTIYF. CDR3 nucleotide sequence: TGCGCCAGCAGCCCCGGAGACGGCGGCTCTGGAAACACCATATATTTT.

This clone was seen once. The chain recombines TRBV25-1 with TRBJ1-2; maybe TRBD1 (5 bases). Per germline, CDR1 MGHDK and CDR2 SYGVNS. This CDR3 has 15 residues. The ends were cut back, 2 bases at V and 8 bases at J, with 18 bases in the middle. The CDR3 loop reads CASSERGLANGGYTF. Written as DNA, the CDR3 is TGTGCCAGCAGTGAAAGGGGTTTGGCTAACGGAGGCTACACCTTC.

The chain has TRBV5-1 and TRBJ1-3; a weak D match, TRBD1 (6 bases). Germline V lookup: CDR1 SGHRS, CDR2 YFSETQ. This CDR3 comprises 13 residues. The V end lost 9 bases, the J end lost 1 base, and 11 bases lay between the germline ends. CDR3 bases: TGCGCCAACAGGGAGGGATCTGGAAACACCATATATTTT. It yields the protein CANREGSGNTIYF.

This rearrangement joins TRBV11-3 to TRBJ2-3; D is perhaps TRBD2 (6 bases). Germline V gene sequence: CDR1 SGHNT, CDR2 YENEEA. V was shortened by 3 bases and J by 5 bases, with 15 bases between the two germline ends. The CDR3 is made up of 15 amino acids. The CDR3: CASSLARGEVDTQYF. The CDR3 DNA reads TGTGCCAGCAGCTTGGCTCGCGGGGAGGTAGATACGCAGTATTTT.

This chain links TRBV2 with TRBJ2-7; D uncertain. Between the trimmed V and J ends, which lost 1 base and 2 bases, there was a span of 9 bases. The germline gives CDR1 SNHLY, CDR2 FYNNEI. The CDR3 is made up of 14 amino acids. The CDR3 DNA is TGTGCCAGCAGTGAAGACAGAACAACCTACGAGCAGTACTTC. Protein sequence: CASSEDRTTYEQYF.

V is TRBV6-6 and J is TRBJ2-1, with TRBD1 matching 7 bases. Trimming took 5 bases from V and 4 from J; bases not matched to a gene: 8. There are 15 residues in the CDR3. Looked up from germline, CDR1 is MNHNY and CDR2 is SVGAGI (reference sequence). DNA for the CDR3: TGTGCCAGCAGTCCCGACAGGGTAGGGTACAATGAGCAGTTCTTC. Translating it yields CASSPDRVGYNEQFF.

This clone was observed a single time. This chain connects TRBV9 to TRBJ1-4; TRBD1 might be the D (6 bases). V lost 4 bases to trimming and J lost 1 base, with 11 bases between them. Germline V gene lookup returns CDR1 SGDLS and CDR2 YYNGEE. This CDR3 is 15 amino acids long. CDR3 in DNA: TGTGCCAGCAGCCCTCGGGGGCAAACTAATGAAAAACTGTTTTTT. Translated: CASSPRGQTNEKLFF.

The CDR3 bases are TGCGCCAGCAGTGAGTCGATCAGCGGGGCCTACACAGATACGCAGTATTTT. Its protein product is CASSESISGAYTDTQYF. The V and J genes are TRBV10-1 and TRBJ2-3; TRBD2 matches 7 bases. The ends lost 0 bases at V and 2 bases at J; junction bases unmatched: 8. Germline lookup yields CDR1 WNHNN and CDR2 SYGVQD (reference sequence). The CDR3 has 17 amino acids.

The V gene is TRBV2, the J gene TRBJ1-2, with D hard to call. Trimming left V 3 bases short and J 4 bases short, with 6 bases between. The CDR3 sequence is 12 residues long. CDR1 is SNHLY and CDR2 is FYNNEI in the germline V gene. CDR3 sequence (DNA): TGTGCCAGCAGTGAGGGGTTCTATGGCTACACCTTC. Translating it yields CASSEGFYGYTF.

The rearrangement joins TRBV5-6 to TRBJ2-7, with D hard to call. Trimming removed 0 bases from V and 0 bases from J, with 4 bases in between. There are 13 residues in the CDR3. Germline lookup yields CDR1 SGHDT and CDR2 YYEEEE. Here the CDR3 reads CASSLGSSYEQYF. The CDR3 coding sequence is TGTGCCAGCAGCTTGGGCAGCTCCTACGAGCAGTACTTC. Full variable domain (missing parts from reference TRBV5-6 and TRBJ2-7): DAGVTQSPTHLIKTRGQQVTLRCSPKSGHDTVSWYQQALGQGPQFIFQYYEEEERQRGNFPDRFSGHQFPNYSSELNVNALLLGDSALYLCASSLGSSYEQYFGPGTRLTVT.

This clone was observed once. In DNA form, the CDR3 reads TGTGCCAGCTCAGGTCCGAGTTTCGAGCAGTACTTC. Translation gives CASSGPSFEQYF. The genes are TRBV18 and TRBJ2-7; no clear D gene. Looked up from germline, CDR1 is KGHSH and CDR2 is LQKENI. V shed 5 bases and J shed 6 bases, with 11 bases lying between them. The CDR3 is made up of 12 amino acids.

The chain uses TRBV2 and TRBJ1-5, with D hard to call. CDR1 and CDR2 from the germline V gene are SNHLY and FYNNEI. The CDR3 length is 11 residues. The ends were cut back, 4 bases at V and 5 bases at J, with 3 bases in the middle. For the CDR3, the DNA is TGTGCCAGCAGTGGAGATCAGCCCCAGCATTTT. Translating gives CASSGDQPQHF.